A selection of T cell receptor beta chains follows, all from one sample in a study of a mutant IDH1 vaccine in newly diagnosed glioma. Assay: immunoSEQ multiplex PCR; the TCRdb copy retains only in-frame clones and omits some. This table holds 20,000 to 25,000 clones, roughly 78% found once. Their antigens are not known. The sample in question was PBMCs, obtained from a glioma patient whose treatment included an IDH1 peptide vaccine. The receptors were gathered from a man younger than 45 with glioma. CDR3s include the opening cysteine and the closing phenylalanine or tryptophan. Fields, in order: V gene, J gene, clone size, D gene, CDR3 protein, CDR3 DNA. The D gene is left open where the match is weak. Some rows have no size entry. The others give once, few or many, or a class for an expanded clone.

TRBV2	TRBJ2-5	NA	NA	CASSEEGETQYF	TGTGCCAGCAGTGAAGAGGGAGAGACCCAGTACTTC
TRBV29-1	TRBJ1-1	NA	NA	CSVWMLGAEAFF	TGCAGCGTTTGGATGTTAGGGGCTGAAGCTTTCTTT
TRBV5-4	TRBJ2-7	NA	TRBD1	CASSPGGGQGIYEQYF	TGTGCCAGCAGCCCAGGGGGGGGACAGGGGATCTACGAGCAGTACTTC
TRBV2	TRBJ1-2	NA	NA	CASSTDSRGYGYTF	TGTGCCAGCAGTACTGACAGCCGGGGGTATGGCTACACCTTC
TRBV5-1	TRBJ1-4	NA	TRBD1	CASSPVPGQGLNEKLFF	TGCGCCAGCAGCCCCGTCCCGGGACAGGGGCTTAATGAAAAACTGTTTTTT
TRBV6-5	TRBJ2-7	NA	NA	CASRTLPTYEQYF	TGTGCCAGCAGAACTCTCCCTACCTACGAGCAGTACTTC
TRBV5-6	TRBJ2-7	NA	NA	CASSQGVGGLSYEQYF	TGTGCCAGCAGCCAAGGAGTCGGGGGGCTCTCCTACGAGCAGTACTTC
TRBV5-1	TRBJ2-5	NA	TRBD2	CASSQTSGKETQYF	TGCGCCAGCAGCCAGACTAGCGGGAAAGAGACCCAGTACTTC
TRBV12-5	TRBJ1-3	NA	NA	CASGLPYSGNTIYF	TGTGCTAGTGGTTTGCCTTACTCTGGAAACACCATATATTTT
TRBV18	TRBJ1-1	NA	NA	CASSPQRAGTEAFF	TGTGCCAGCTCACCACAAAGGGCAGGGACTGAAGCTTTCTTT
TRBV6-4	TRBJ2-1	NA	TRBD2	CASSASGGVSYNEQFF	TGTGCCAGCAGTGCTAGCGGGGGGGTTTCCTACAATGAGCAGTTCTTC
TRBV7-8	TRBJ1-1	once	TRBD1	CASIPNRDRLKEAFF	TGTGCCAGCATCCCAAACCGGGACAGGCTAAAAGAAGCTTTCTTT
TRBV27	TRBJ1-1	NA	NA	CASSLSWGLNEAFF	TGTGCCAGCAGTTTATCTTGGGGGCTGAATGAAGCTTTCTTT
TRBV6-5	TRBJ2-2	NA	NA	CASSYSGDTGELFF	TGTGCCAGCAGTTACTCGGGGGATACCGGGGAGCTGTTTTTT
TRBV6-5	TRBJ1-1	NA	NA	CASRNWGGTEAFF	TGTGCCAGCAGAAATTGGGGGGGCACTGAAGCTTTCTTT
TRBV2	TRBJ2-5	NA	NA	CASKNLGETQYF	TGTGCCAGCAAGAACCTGGGAGAGACCCAGTACTTC
TRBV5-5	TRBJ2-7	NA	NA	CASSQDYGTYEQYF	TGTGCCAGCAGCCAAGACTACGGAACCTACGAGCAGTACTTC
TRBV5-1	TRBJ1-2	NA	NA	CASSLSASYGYTF	TGCGCCAGCAGCTTATCAGCGAGCTATGGCTACACCTTC
TRBV5-1	TRBJ2-1	few	TRBD2	CASSSTSGSSNEQFF	TGCGCCAGCAGCTCGACTAGCGGGAGCTCGAATGAGCAGTTCTTC